This T cell receptor (beta chain) was sequenced in a study of blood T cell repertoires in COVID-19. The overall study: The origin of the acute and convalescent COVID-19 samples was the United States, Italy and Spain. Sources were T cells, B-cell-depleted T cells, or PBMCs; the material itself was cDNA or gDNA.

Germline V gene lookup returns CDR1 LGHDT and CDR2 YNNKEL (reference sequence). Germline trimming cut 0 bases from V and 4 bases from J; bases unmatched to any gene: 12. There are 18 residues in the CDR3. Original processing methods: Reference gene primer amplification gave nucleated cell count estimates. Profiling relied on immunoSEQ multiplex PCR, and the TCRdb table lists in-frame clones only, not all of them. Clonal size and the V and J genes are those of that table, whereas D and trimming came from the DNA. Of tens of thousands of clones listed, 60% to 80% are singletons. The specimen sequenced was peripheral blood. This TCR was sampled from a woman in her 70s with acute or convalescent COVID-19. The gene calls are TRBV3-1 (or the pseudogene TRBV3-2) and TRBJ1-3; 7 nucleotides agree with TRBD1. CDR3 in DNA: TGTGCCAGCAGCCAAGATTTTGGAGGGGGCGCGGTAGGAAACACCATATATTTT. This gives the protein CASSQDFGGGAVGNTIYF.